This TCR beta chain was captured in a study of PD-1 blockade in mismatch repair-deficient tumors. Using immunoSEQ multiplex PCR, the repertoire was profiled, and TCRdb retains in-frame clones only, with some absent. Of 95,000 to 150,000 clones in the sample, 85% to 90% were seen once. In the case of this clone: Its antigen is unidentified.

General study results and limits: After pembrolizumab, tumor-resident clones rose rapidly, then generally contracted before radiologic responses.

Trimming took off 3 bases at V and 4 bases at J, with 15 bases between the two ends. Germline CDR1 reads SEHNR; CDR2 reads FQNEAQ (reference sequence). The length of the CDR3 is 15 residues. The sample was peripheral blood, taken 44 weeks after starting pembrolizumab. The clonotype originates from an adult with mismatch repair-deficient cancer. The chain carries TRBV7-9 and TRBJ2-5; no clear D gene. The CDR3 DNA reads TGTGCCAGCAGCTTGACGAGTGCAAGTCGAGAGACCCAGTACTTC. Its protein is CASSLTSASRETQYF.